Listed below are T cell receptor beta chains from one sample, sequenced in a study of Ad26.COV2.S vaccination and SARS-CoV-2 variants. Produced via immunoSEQ multiplex PCR; TCRdb's table is partial and in-frame only. The sample lists a few hundred thousand clones, 70% to 90% occurring once. Sample: peripheral blood, taken in a trial of Ad26.COV2.S vaccine versus placebo. The receptors were gathered from a person aged 18-65 years who received the Ad26.COV2.S COVID-19 vaccine or a placebo. Each CDR3 is given with its conserved first and last residue. D genes are given only for firm matches. Clone size is shown for a subset of rows, as once, few, many or a class of expanded clone.

clone size: -
J gene: TRBJ2-7
V gene: TRBV7-2
D gene: -
CDR3 DNA: TGTGCCAGCAGCTTAGGGGGAGCTAGAGTCGAGCAGTACTTC
CDR3 protein: CASSLGGARVEQYF

clone size: -
J gene: TRBJ2-7
V gene: TRBV18
D gene: -
CDR3 DNA: TGTGCCAGCTCACCGTTGGGAGCCGACGAGCAGTACTTC
CDR3 protein: CASSPLGADEQYF

clone size: -
J gene: TRBJ1-4
V gene: TRBV2
D gene: -
CDR3 DNA: TGTGCCAGCAGAAGGGGGACTAATGAAAAACTGTTTTTT
CDR3 protein: CASRRGTNEKLFF

clone size: -
J gene: TRBJ2-7
V gene: TRBV5-1
D gene: TRBD1
CDR3 DNA: TGCGCCAGCAGCTCCTCATACTTAGGGGACAGTCGCGGCTACGAGCAGTACTTC
CDR3 protein: CASSSSYLGDSRGYEQYF

clone size: -
J gene: TRBJ1-1
V gene: TRBV28
D gene: TRBD1
CDR3 DNA: TGTGCCAGCAGCTACACAGGGGGCACTGAAGCTTTCTTT
CDR3 protein: CASSYTGGTEAFF

clone size: -
J gene: TRBJ2-3
V gene: TRBV29-1
D gene: TRBD1
CDR3 DNA: TGCAGCGTTGGACAGGGGGTTTGGACAGATACGCAGTATTTT
CDR3 protein: CSVGQGVWTDTQYF

clone size: few
J gene: TRBJ2-1
V gene: TRBV9
D gene: TRBD2
CDR3 DNA: TGTGCCAGCAGCGTAGAGATTAGCGGGAGGTCCTCCTACAATGAGCAGTTCTTC
CDR3 protein: CASSVEISGRSSYNEQFF

clone size: few
J gene: TRBJ1-3
V gene: TRBV9
D gene: TRBD1
CDR3 DNA: TGTGCCAGCAGCGCCACGACGACAGGGGGAGGAAACACCATATATTTT
CDR3 protein: CASSATTTGGGNTIYF

clone size: -
J gene: TRBJ2-5
V gene: TRBV28
D gene: -
CDR3 DNA: TGTGCCAGCAGTTTAAGGGGCGGTACAAGAGGAGAGACCCAGTACTTC
CDR3 protein: CASSLRGGTRGETQYF

clone size: -
J gene: TRBJ2-1
V gene: TRBV4-3
D gene: -
CDR3 DNA: TGCGCCAGCAGCTATAGACACGCCAATGAGCAGTTCTTC
CDR3 protein: CASSYRHANEQFF

clone size: -
J gene: TRBJ1-1
V gene: TRBV9
D gene: -
CDR3 DNA: TGTGCCAGCAGCGTAGGGCCGGCGGACACTGAAGCTTTCTTT
CDR3 protein: CASSVGPADTEAFF

clone size: -
J gene: TRBJ1-2
V gene: TRBV7-8
D gene: -
CDR3 DNA: TGTGCCAGCAGCTTAGCCCTAGGGGATGAGTTTGGCTACACCTTC
CDR3 protein: CASSLALGDEFGYTF

clone size: -
J gene: TRBJ1-3
V gene: TRBV2
D gene: -
CDR3 DNA: TGTGCCAGCAGTGAATCCGCCAGGGGTGGTGGAAACACCATATATTTT
CDR3 protein: CASSESARGGGNTIYF

clone size: -
J gene: TRBJ2-6
V gene: TRBV4-1
D gene: -
CDR3 DNA: TGCGCCAGCAGCCAAGAACGGGGGGCGCTCCGGACTGGGGCCAACGTCCTGACTTTC
CDR3 protein: CASSQERGALRTGANVLTF

clone size: once
J gene: TRBJ2-7
V gene: TRBV10-3
D gene: -
CDR3 DNA: TGTGCCGTCAACAGGGAAAACTCCTACGAGCAGTACTTC
CDR3 protein: CAVNRENSYEQYF

clone size: -
J gene: TRBJ2-7
V gene: TRBV4-3
D gene: -
CDR3 DNA: TGCGCCAGCAGCCAAGGAGGTTACGAGCAGTACTTC
CDR3 protein: CASSQGGYEQYF

clone size: few
J gene: TRBJ2-1
V gene: TRBV27
D gene: -
CDR3 DNA: TGTGCCAGCAGTTTGGCAGGGCCCTACAATGAGCAGTTCTTC
CDR3 protein: CASSLAGPYNEQFF

clone size: -
J gene: TRBJ2-3
V gene: TRBV14
D gene: -
CDR3 DNA: TGTGCCAGCAGCCCGCGCCTGGGTGGGAGCACGCAGTATTTT
CDR3 protein: CASSPRLGGSTQYF

clone size: once
J gene: TRBJ2-1
V gene: TRBV24-1
D gene: -
CDR3 DNA: TGTGCCACCGGGGCGCGGGGATTCAATGAGCAGTTCTTC
CDR3 protein: CATGARGFNEQFF

clone size: -
J gene: TRBJ1-4
V gene: TRBV27
D gene: -
CDR3 DNA: TGTGCCAGCAGTTTCCAACGGCAGGGGGAAAAACTGTTTTTT
CDR3 protein: CASSFQRQGEKLFF

clone size: -
J gene: TRBJ2-3
V gene: TRBV18
D gene: TRBD1
CDR3 DNA: TGTGCCAGCTCACCATCGGGACAGCACACAGATACGCAGTATTTT
CDR3 protein: CASSPSGQHTDTQYF

clone size: -
J gene: TRBJ2-7
V gene: TRBV12-3/TRBV12-4
D gene: -
CDR3 DNA: TGTGCCAGCGCATCGTCGGCGGTGCGGAACTTC
CDR3 protein: CASASSAVRNF

clone size: -
J gene: TRBJ2-1
V gene: TRBV10-1
D gene: -
CDR3 DNA: TGCGCCAGCAGTGACGGCGGGCGCAACATGTACAATGAGCAGTTCTTC
CDR3 protein: CASSDGGRNMYNEQFF

clone size: -
J gene: TRBJ2-7
V gene: TRBV11-3
D gene: TRBD2
CDR3 DNA: TGTGCCAGCTATGGGGCACGAGCGGGGACCTCCTACGAGCAGTACTTC
CDR3 protein: CASYGARAGTSYEQYF

clone size: once
J gene: TRBJ2-4
V gene: TRBV4-1
D gene: -
CDR3 DNA: TGCGCCAGCAGCCACCCAGGGACCGGCAAAAACATTCAGTACTTC
CDR3 protein: CASSHPGTGKNIQYF

clone size: -
J gene: TRBJ1-1
V gene: TRBV5-1
D gene: -
CDR3 DNA: TGCGCCAGCAGCTTGATGGGGGGGCGCACTGAAGCTTTCTTT
CDR3 protein: CASSLMGGRTEAFF

clone size: -
J gene: TRBJ1-2
V gene: TRBV30
D gene: -
CDR3 DNA: TGTGCCTGGAGAGGGGGTCTGCGCTATGGCTACACCTTC
CDR3 protein: CAWRGGLRYGYTF

clone size: once
J gene: TRBJ2-5
V gene: TRBV2
D gene: -
CDR3 DNA: TGTGCCAGCAGTTACCAAGAGACCCAGTACTTC
CDR3 protein: CASSYQETQYF

clone size: few
J gene: TRBJ2-2
V gene: TRBV28
D gene: TRBD2
CDR3 DNA: TGTGCCAGCAGAATAGCGGGAGTCGACACCGGGGAGCTGTTTTTT
CDR3 protein: CASRIAGVDTGELFF

clone size: -
J gene: TRBJ1-1
V gene: TRBV25-1
D gene: -
CDR3 DNA: TGTGCCAGCAGGTCGTTGGGCCTGAACACTGAAGCTTTCTTT
CDR3 protein: CASRSLGLNTEAFF

clone size: -
J gene: TRBJ1-3
V gene: TRBV21-1
D gene: -
CDR3 DNA: TGTGCCAGCAGCAAAGTTCTCCCCCTCAGGGGGCGCGGAAACACCATATATTTT
CDR3 protein: CASSKVLPLRGRGNTIYF

clone size: -
J gene: TRBJ2-3
V gene: TRBV24-1
D gene: TRBD2
CDR3 DNA: TGTGCCACCAGTGATTCCGCTGAGGGACTAGCGGTCACAGATACGCAGTATTTT
CDR3 protein: CATSDSAEGLAVTDTQYF

clone size: few
J gene: TRBJ1-5
V gene: TRBV19
D gene: -
CDR3 DNA: TGTGCCAGTAGTATACGGGAGGCCCCTGAGAAGCCCCAGCATTTT
CDR3 protein: CASSIREAPEKPQHF

clone size: once
J gene: TRBJ2-5
V gene: TRBV15
D gene: -
CDR3 DNA: TGTGCCACCAGCAGAGCGACAGGGAGGGAGACCCAGTACTTC
CDR3 protein: CATSRATGRETQYF

clone size: -
J gene: TRBJ2-7
V gene: TRBV9
D gene: -
CDR3 DNA: TGTGCCAGCAGCGAGGGAACGGGGAGTGGCGAGCAGTACTTC
CDR3 protein: CASSEGTGSGEQYF

clone size: few
J gene: TRBJ1-2
V gene: TRBV19
D gene: -
CDR3 DNA: TGTGCCAGTAGTACCCCGGGACGGAGCTATGGCTACACCTTC
CDR3 protein: CASSTPGRSYGYTF

clone size: -
J gene: TRBJ2-1
V gene: TRBV20-1
D gene: TRBD2
CDR3 DNA: TGCAGTGCTAGTGCTAGCGGGAGGGCCCCCAATGAGCAGTTCTTC
CDR3 protein: CSASASGRAPNEQFF

clone size: -
J gene: TRBJ2-1
V gene: TRBV7-9
D gene: -
CDR3 DNA: TGTGCCAGCAGCTTAGTTGTCAATGAGCAGTTCTTC
CDR3 protein: CASSLVVNEQFF

clone size: -
J gene: TRBJ2-1
V gene: TRBV6-4
D gene: TRBD2
CDR3 DNA: TGTGCCAGTTCACCGGGCGGGAGCTCCTACAATGAGCAGTTCTTC
CDR3 protein: CASSPGGSSYNEQFF

clone size: -
J gene: TRBJ2-1
V gene: TRBV5-8
D gene: -
CDR3 DNA: TGTGCCAGCAGTCTGGAGGGGATTAGGGATGAGCAGTTCTTC
CDR3 protein: CASSLEGIRDEQFF

clone size: -
J gene: TRBJ2-7
V gene: TRBV10-2
D gene: -
CDR3 DNA: TGCGCCAGCAGTCTGTCCTACGAGCAGTACTTC
CDR3 protein: CASSLSYEQYF

clone size: -
J gene: TRBJ2-7
V gene: TRBV27
D gene: TRBD1
CDR3 DNA: TGTGCCAGCAGGGCCGGGACAGCGATTCTCTACGAGCAGTACTTC
CDR3 protein: CASRAGTAILYEQYF

clone size: -
J gene: TRBJ1-1
V gene: TRBV6-4
D gene: TRBD1
CDR3 DNA: TGTGCCAGCAGTGAGGGCAGGGGGCTTGAAGCTTTCTTT
CDR3 protein: CASSEGRGLEAFF

clone size: -
J gene: TRBJ2-7
V gene: TRBV5-6
D gene: TRBD1
CDR3 DNA: TGTGCCAGCAGCATTGGACAGGCGAGTGAGCAGTACTTC
CDR3 protein: CASSIGQASEQYF

clone size: -
J gene: TRBJ2-1
V gene: TRBV5-8
D gene: -
CDR3 DNA: TGTGCCAGCAGCTTGGGTCTTAGGGGGACTAATTACAATGAGCAGTTCTTC
CDR3 protein: CASSLGLRGTNYNEQFF

clone size: -
J gene: TRBJ1-4
V gene: TRBV5-6
D gene: -
CDR3 DNA: TGTGCCAGCAGCCCAGAGGTAGGCGCAACTAATGAAAAACTGTTTTTT
CDR3 protein: CASSPEVGATNEKLFF

clone size: -
J gene: TRBJ1-5
V gene: TRBV28
D gene: -
CDR3 DNA: TGTGCCAGCAGTCCCCCAGGGACGGGTCAGCCCCAGCATTTT
CDR3 protein: CASSPPGTGQPQHF

clone size: -
J gene: TRBJ2-7
V gene: TRBV3-1/TRBV3-2
D gene: TRBD2
CDR3 DNA: TGTGCCAGCAGCCATCGGGGACTAGCGACTACCTACGAGCAGTACTTC
CDR3 protein: CASSHRGLATTYEQYF

clone size: -
J gene: TRBJ2-3
V gene: TRBV28
D gene: -
CDR3 DNA: TGTGCCAGCAGTTCAACCCGGGATACGCAGTATTTT
CDR3 protein: CASSSTRDTQYF

clone size: -
J gene: TRBJ2-7
V gene: TRBV4-1
D gene: TRBD1
CDR3 DNA: TGCGCCAGCAGCCAAGGGACAGGGGTAGACGAGCAGTACTTC
CDR3 protein: CASSQGTGVDEQYF

clone size: -
J gene: TRBJ2-5
V gene: TRBV28
D gene: TRBD1
CDR3 DNA: TGTGCCAGCAGCGGACCGGGACAGGGCTTTCGGGAGACCCAGTACTTC
CDR3 protein: CASSGPGQGFRETQYF

clone size: -
J gene: TRBJ2-1
V gene: TRBV2
D gene: -
CDR3 DNA: TGTGCCAGCAGTGAATACGGGACCGTGGCCGGGGAGCAGTTCTTC
CDR3 protein: CASSEYGTVAGEQFF

clone size: -
J gene: TRBJ2-5
V gene: TRBV27
D gene: TRBD2
CDR3 DNA: TGTGCCAGCAGTTCTAGCGGGAGATTGGAGACCCAGTACTTC
CDR3 protein: CASSSSGRLETQYF

clone size: -
J gene: TRBJ1-5
V gene: TRBV30
D gene: -
CDR3 DNA: TGTGCCTGGAGCGTCAGGGCTAACAATCAGCCCCAGCATTTT
CDR3 protein: CAWSVRANNQPQHF

clone size: few
J gene: TRBJ2-7
V gene: TRBV7-9
D gene: -
CDR3 DNA: TGTGCCAGCAGCTTAGCCCCCTCCGAGCAGTACTTC
CDR3 protein: CASSLAPSEQYF